This TCR beta chain comes out of a study of blood T cells in healthy people across ages. The V end lost 4 bases, the J end lost 0 bases, and 15 bases lay between the germline ends. The germline V gene has CDR1 SGHVS and CDR2 FNYEAQ. The CDR3 is 17 amino acids. PCR was performed a second time for about 7 to 11 cycles using a sample-barcoded 5' primer and a J-beta primer mix. TCRdb passed the 5' RACE reads through MiXCR, listing each CDR3 protein once. The sample lists about 760,000 distinct CDR3 sequences; more than 20% were seen once. The same data also contributed to another study, on T cells of mothers and their children. That source notes: Sample barcodes and 2-4 random nucleotides were added by the M1S primer of the second PCR.

The TCR was taken from a boy aged 10-17 years in good health. The chain employs TRBV7-6 and TRBJ2-2, with D tentatively TRBD1 or TRBD2 (5 bases each). Material for sequencing was blood. The CDR3 DNA reads TGTGCCAGCAGCTCTGGTCCGGGGCGGACGAACACCGGGGAGCTGTTTTTT. Amino acid sequence: CASSSGPGRTNTGELFF.